These T cell receptor beta chains were read from a single sample in a study of tumor-infiltrating lymphocytes in primary liver carcinoma. MiXCR, run by TCRdb on the multiplex PCR reads, gives a single entry per CDR3 protein. This sample has more than 45,000 distinct CDR3 sequences, with about 73% found just once. Source material: liver tumor tissue from sampling region 3. The origin of the receptors is a middle-aged man with primary liver carcinoma and hepatitis B virus infection. Each CDR3 is given with its conserved first and last residue. Fields, in order: D gene, J gene, V gene, CDR3 protein. A D gene is named only where the DNA matches it firmly.

.	TRBJ2-3	TRBV28	CVIKASDTDTQYF
TRBD2	TRBJ2-5	TRBV11-2	CASSLRLAGDSSETLCF
TRBD1	TRBJ1-1	TRBV11-2	CASNRMGGQGFDTEVFF
.	TRBJ1-5	TRBV4-1	CTSSLRQGIGHQPQHF
TRBD1	TRBJ2-1	TRBV5-3	CARSFRDRVYNEQFF
TRBD2	TRBJ2-7	TRBV6-5	CASSYSSGELYEQYF
TRBD2	TRBJ2-1	TRBV6-6	CAGQTSESGRLGEQFF
.	TRBJ2-1	TRBV6-6	CASSGGWGALSNNEQFF
.	TRBJ2-1	TRBV28	CASRANEQFF
.	TRBJ2-3	TRBV6-2/TRBV6-3	CATSPALRSDTQYF
.	TRBJ2-1	TRBV14	CVSSQLGSSENEQFF
.	TRBJ1-4	TRBV4-1	CASSLPGRDSEKLFF
.	TRBJ2-7	TRBV5-1	CASSSLWLSPGEQYF
.	TRBJ2-5	TRBV11-2	CASSFSVGDTQYF
.	TRBJ2-5	TRBV11-2	CANRRLEVRETQYF
.	TRBJ2-2	TRBV5-6	CASSLDRVLFTGELFF
.	TRBJ1-1	TRBV29-1	CSVTAVEAFF
TRBD1	TRBJ1-2	TRBV19	CACIRTGVGKDGYTF
TRBD1	TRBJ2-1	TRBV12-3/TRBV12-4	CARNQGQGPHNEQFF
TRBD2	TRBJ2-1	TRBV12-3/TRBV12-4	CTSSMGLAGVEQFF
TRBD2	TRBJ2-2	TRBV11-2	CASSGGLAARNTGELLF
TRBD2	TRBJ2-1	TRBV29-1	CSATGGVAYNEQLF
.	TRBJ2-1	TRBV24-1	CATGKDFNEQFF
.	TRBJ2-2	TRBV5-4	CVSTDEEGSNTGELFF